The rows below give T cell receptor beta chains drawn from one sample of a study of T cell repertoires in cytomegalovirus infection. TCRdb reprocessed the reads with MiXCR, giving one entry per CDR3 protein. The sample records about 240,000 distinct CDR3 sequences, approximately 7% being singletons. Material for sequencing was PBMCs. These receptors were taken from a human donor in good health (CMV status not recorded). Some clones in this sample may be carry-over from other donors' samples. Each CDR3 is given with its conserved first and last residue. The order of the fields is V gene, clone size, D gene, J gene, CDR3 protein, CDR3 DNA. The D gene is left open where the match is weak. Clone sizes are given selectively: once, few, many, or a class where the clone is expanded.

v_call: TRBV11-2; clone_size: many; d_call: NA; j_call: TRBJ1-1; cdr3_aa: CASSLDPLPSSEAFF; cdr3_nt: TGTGCCAGCAGCTTAGACCCCCTGCCCAGCTCTGAAGCTTTCTTT
v_call: TRBV15; clone_size: many; d_call: TRBD1; j_call: TRBJ2-2; cdr3_aa: CATSRETGTGAGELFF; cdr3_nt: TGTGCCACCAGCAGAGAGACCGGGACAGGGGCCGGGGAGCTGTTTTTT
v_call: TRBV7-2; clone_size: many; d_call: NA; j_call: TRBJ2-3; cdr3_aa: CASSSEVADTQYF; cdr3_nt: TGTGCCAGCAGCTCCGAAGTAGCGGATACGCAGTATTTT
v_call: TRBV20-1; clone_size: many; d_call: TRBD2; j_call: TRBJ2-7; cdr3_aa: CSARDPGGGDPSEQYF; cdr3_nt: TGCAGTGCTAGAGATCCTGGCGGGGGGGACCCCAGCGAGCAGTACTTC
v_call: TRBV6-5; clone_size: many; d_call: NA; j_call: TRBJ1-1; cdr3_aa: CATTRGVNTEAFF; cdr3_nt: TGTGCCACCACTCGAGGGGTTAACACTGAAGCTTTCTTT
v_call: TRBV29-1; clone_size: many; d_call: TRBD1; j_call: TRBJ2-3; cdr3_aa: CSVRDRGPGDTQYF; cdr3_nt: TGCAGCGTCCGGGACAGGGGTCCGGGGGATACGCAGTATTTT
v_call: TRBV28; clone_size: many; d_call: NA; j_call: TRBJ2-3; cdr3_aa: CASSLGGSDTQYF; cdr3_nt: TGTGCCAGCAGTTTAGGTGGGTCAGATACGCAGTATTTT
v_call: TRBV20-1; clone_size: NA; d_call: NA; j_call: TRBJ1-1; cdr3_aa: CSASSPGRREAFF; cdr3_nt: TGCAGTGCTAGTAGCCCGGGACGAAGGGAAGCTTTCTTT
v_call: TRBV14; clone_size: many; d_call: NA; j_call: TRBJ1-2; cdr3_aa: CASSQASPVRVYGYTF; cdr3_nt: TGTGCCAGCAGCCAAGCTTCCCCGGTCAGGGTCTATGGCTACACCTTC
v_call: TRBV28; clone_size: NA; d_call: NA; j_call: TRBJ2-7; cdr3_aa: CASSLRSFYEQYF; cdr3_nt: TGTGCCAGCAGCTTAAGGTCCTTCTACGAGCAGTACTTC